The clone carrying this TCR beta chain was recorded at least ten times. The CDR3 has 15 amino acids. The V segment lost 5 bases and the J segment 3 bases; nucleotides outside the gene matches: 5. One entry per CDR3 protein, called by TCRdb with MiXCR from the reads. Among about 260,000 distinct CDR3 sequences, roughly an eighth were seen once, and the ten largest hold roughly 8.7%. The entry originates in a study of T cell repertoires in cytomegalovirus infection. The specimen sequenced was PBMCs. The chain recombines TRBV12-3 or TRBV12-4 with TRBJ2-7, with TRBD2 matching 12 bases. This receptor was identified in a human donor in good health (CMV status not recorded). Some clones in this sample may be carry-over from other donors' samples. DNA for the CDR3: TGTGCCAGCAGTCGCCAGACTAGCGGGGGCTACGAGCAGTACTTC. Translating gives CASSRQTSGGYEQYF.